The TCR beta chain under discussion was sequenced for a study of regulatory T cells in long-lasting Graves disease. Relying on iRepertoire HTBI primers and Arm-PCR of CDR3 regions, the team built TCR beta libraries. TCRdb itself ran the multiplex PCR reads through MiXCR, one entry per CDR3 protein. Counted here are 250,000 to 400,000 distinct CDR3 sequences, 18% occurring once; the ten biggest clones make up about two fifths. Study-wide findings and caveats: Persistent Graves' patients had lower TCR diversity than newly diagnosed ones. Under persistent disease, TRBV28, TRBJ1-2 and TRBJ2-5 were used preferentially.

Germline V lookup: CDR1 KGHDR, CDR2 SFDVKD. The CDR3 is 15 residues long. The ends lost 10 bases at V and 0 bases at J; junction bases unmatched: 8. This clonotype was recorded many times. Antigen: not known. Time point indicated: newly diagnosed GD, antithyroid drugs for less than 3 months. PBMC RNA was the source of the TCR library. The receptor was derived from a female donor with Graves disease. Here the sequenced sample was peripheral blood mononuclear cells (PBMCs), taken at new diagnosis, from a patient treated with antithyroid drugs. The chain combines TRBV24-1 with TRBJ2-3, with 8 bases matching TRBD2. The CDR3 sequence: CATGTGGPSTDTQYF. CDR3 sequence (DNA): TGTGCCACGGGAACGGGAGGGCCCAGCACAGATACGCAGTATTTT.